Below are 32 T cell receptor beta chains sequenced from a single sample in a study of cytomegalovirus exposure and HLA in healthy donors. The PCR used 60 Vbeta and 13 Jbeta primers. Generated by immunoSEQ multiplex PCR, the TCRdb table keeps only in-frame clones and is missing some. The sample consists of around 70,000 clones, around four fifths of them appearing once. Sample: PBMCs. These receptors all stem from a girl between 5 and 17 years old in good health and CMV-seropositive.

This chain uses TRBV4-3 with TRBJ2-7; TRBD1 matches 11 bases. The V segment lost 4 bases and the J segment 7 bases; nucleotides outside the gene matches: 9. CDR1 LGHNA and CDR2 YSLEER come from the germline V gene. The CDR3 runs to 15 residues. CDR3 sequence (DNA): TGCGCCAGCAGCCGGCCGTTGGGACAGGGGGTTGAGCAGTACTTC. This encodes CASSRPLGQGVEQYF.

The V gene is TRBV6-1, the J gene TRBJ2-7; D uncertain. The CDR3 is 12 amino acids. The germline CDR1 and CDR2 sequences are MNHNS and SASEGT. V lost 0 bases and J lost 7, with 7 bases in between. CDR3 sequence reads: CASSEAVSEQYF. Here the CDR3 DNA reads TGTGCCAGCAGTGAAGCAGTGAGTGAGCAGTACTTC.

This chain links TRBV29-1 with TRBJ1-1; 7 nucleotides align to TRBD1. The CDR3 loop spans 11 amino acids. Trimming at V came to 5 bases and at J to 5 bases, leaving 2 bases not matched to a gene. Germline V lookup: CDR1 SQVTM, CDR2 ANQGSEA. The CDR3 DNA follows: TGCAGCGTTCTACAGGGGACTGAAGCTTTCTTT. It is translated as CSVLQGTEAFF.

The chain uses TRBV5-1 and TRBJ2-1; tentatively, D is TRBD1 (7 bases). The CDR3 length is 15 residues. Trimming removed 4 bases from V and 1 base from J, with 12 bases in between. Germline values: CDR1 SGHRS, CDR2 YFSETQ. The CDR3, as DNA: TGCGCCAGCAGCGCCGCAGGGGGGTCCTACAATGAGCAGTTCTTC. It is translated as CASSAAGGSYNEQFF.

V is TRBV6-5 and J is TRBJ2-3, with D tentatively TRBD2 (6 bases). This CDR3 is 14 amino acids long. V was clipped by 6 bases and J by 8 bases, with 18 bases between them. Germline-derived CDR1 and CDR2 are MNHEY and SVGAGI. In DNA, the CDR3 is TGTGCCAGCAGCTCCCTAGCGTTGGCCATTACGCAGTATTTT. Protein sequence: CASSSLALAITQYF.

CDR3 nucleotides: TGTGCCAGCAGCTTATTGGAGCTATATAATTCACCCCTCCACTTT. This translates into CASSLLELYNSPLHF. The rearrangement uses TRBV7-2 and TRBJ1-6; D not certain. Germline V CDR1 and CDR2: SGHTA, FQGNSA. The length of the CDR3 is 15 residues. The germline V and J ends were trimmed by 2 bases and 4 bases, with 9 bases remaining between them.

This chain joins TRBV4-1 and TRBJ2-7; D unclear. The CDR3 length is 16 residues. The V gene lost 0 bases and the J gene lost 0 bases, with 12 bases spanning the gap. Germline V CDR1 and CDR2: MGHRA, YSYEKL. CDR3 amino acids: CASSQELRITSYEQYF. The DNA for the CDR3 is TGCGCCAGCAGCCAAGAGCTGCGGATTACCTCCTACGAGCAGTACTTC.

V usage is TRBV7-2 and J usage is TRBJ2-3, with D possibly matching TRBD2 (7 bases). The CDR3 covers 16 residues. CDR1 is SGHTA, CDR2 FQGNSA, per germline. V lost 7 bases, J lost 2 bases, and 19 bases lay in between. CDR3 sequence reads: CASNQWGRDYTDTQYF. The CDR3 nucleotides read TGTGCCAGCAACCAATGGGGGCGGGACTACACAGATACGCAGTATTTT.

Comment on this clone: Sequence at one end of the junction differs from germline and may be a read error. The chain joins TRBV28 to TRBJ2-1, with a tentative D call TRBD2 (6 bases). Germline V CDR1 and CDR2: MDHEN, SYDVKM. CDR3 size: 12 residues. CDR3 nucleotides: TGTGCCAGCAGTTTATTGGCAAGTCCGGGGGTCTTC. It yields the protein CASSLLASPGVF.

The gene calls are TRBV7-8 and TRBJ2-3; TRBD2 matches 9 bases. The CDR3 is 16 amino acids. Germline lookup yields CDR1 SGHVS and CDR2 FQNEAQ. Losses at the gene ends were 5 bases for V and 5 bases for J; bases not matched to a gene: 11. Written as DNA, the CDR3 is TGTGCCAGCAGCACCCCAAGAGCGGGGGGCGTAGATACGCAGTATTTT. The encoded protein is CASSTPRAGGVDTQYF.

The chain is built from TRBV5-1 and TRBJ1-2; D gene unclear. The germline V gene has CDR1 SGHRS and CDR2 YFSETQ. V was clipped by 7 bases and J by 7 bases, with 20 bases between them. This CDR3 is 14 amino acids long. The CDR3 sequence is CASQQTPGAGGYTF. Written as DNA, the CDR3 is TGCGCCAGCCAACAAACCCCAGGCGCCGGTGGCTACACCTTC.

V usage is TRBV4-1 and J usage is TRBJ1-4; TRBD1 is a possible D gene (5 bases). CDR3 length: 16 residues. The germline V gene has CDR1 MGHRA and CDR2 YSYEKL. Deletions cut 0 bases from V and 7 bases from J, with 15 bases between. The CDR3 bases are TGCGCCAGCAGCCAAGATACCGCGGGGAGGGGTGAAAAACTGTTTTTT. Translation gives CASSQDTAGRGEKLFF.

V is TRBV4-3 and J is TRBJ2-7, with 7 bases matching TRBD2. The trim removed 1 base at V and 3 bases at J, leaving 6 bases unmatched. The CDR3 is 15 residues long. Germline lookup yields CDR1 LGHNA and CDR2 YSLEER. The CDR3 here is CASSQGGEGIYEQYF. The CDR3, as DNA: TGCGCCAGCAGCCAAGGGGGGGAGGGAATCTACGAGCAGTACTTC.

The rearrangement links TRBV18 to TRBJ2-7; 7 nucleotides align to TRBD2. CDR3 size: 15 residues. Looked up from germline, CDR1 is KGHSH and CDR2 is LQKENI. V shed 3 bases, J shed 6 bases, and the junction held 11 bases outside the gene matches. The CDR3 is CASSPLGGGSAEQYF. The DNA of the CDR3 is TGTGCCAGCTCACCCCTGGGGGGAGGGTCCGCCGAGCAGTACTTC. The entire variable domain, with the rest obtained from reference TRBV18 and TRBJ2-7, is as follows: NAGVMQNPRHLVRRRGQEARLRCSPMKGHSHVYWYRQLPEEGLKFMVYLQKENIIDESGMPKERFSAEFPKEGPSILRIQQVVRGDSAAYFCASSPLGGGSAEQYFGPGTRLTVT.

The chain has TRBV9 and TRBJ2-1, with TRBD2 matching 12 bases. The CDR3 runs to 15 residues. V was pared by 3 bases and J by 6 bases, with 4 bases of the junction left unmatched. Germline lookup yields CDR1 SGDLS and CDR2 YYNGEE. As DNA, the CDR3 is TGTGCCAGCAGCGGCGGACTAGCGGGGAGCAATGAGCAGTTCTTC. It translates to CASSGGLAGSNEQFF.

V gene TRBV27 combines with J gene TRBJ1-6, with D maybe TRBD1 (5 bases). The germline gives CDR1 MNHEY, CDR2 SMNVEV (reference sequence). CDR3 size: 14 residues. Deletions cut 1 base from V and 9 bases from J, with 10 bases between. The CDR3 protein is CASSLLSGGSPLHF. The CDR3, as DNA: TGTGCCAGCAGTTTATTATCGGGGGGTTCACCCCTCCACTTT.

V gene TRBV28 combines with J gene TRBJ1-5; 8 bases fit TRBD1. J gave up 4 bases and V 4 bases, and 3 bases lay outside the gene matches. Germline values: CDR1 MDHEN, CDR2 SYDVKM. This CDR3 spans 14 amino acids. The CDR3 nucleotides are TGTGCCAGCAGTTGGACAGGGAGGAATCAGCCCCAGCATTTT. As protein: CASSWTGRNQPQHF.

This chain connects TRBV28 to TRBJ1-6, with 7 nucleotides matching TRBD1. J was trimmed by 9 bases and V by 4 bases; bases with no gene match: 3. The CDR3 covers 13 residues. Germline V lookup: CDR1 MDHEN, CDR2 SYDVKM. The CDR3 DNA reads as TGTGCCAGCAGTTGGCAGGGGGTTTCACCCCTCCACTTT. As protein: CASSWQGVSPLHF.

On this clone itself: In the same sample, other DNA sequences code for this CDR3. The chain recombines TRBV15 with TRBJ2-7; TRBD2 agrees at 9 bases. Trimming at V came to 3 bases and at J to 1 base, leaving 4 bases not matched to a gene. There are 15 residues in the CDR3. The germline V gene has CDR1 LNHNV and CDR2 YYDKDF (reference sequence). CDR3 loop: CATSRRLADSYEQYF. The CDR3 DNA sequence: TGTGCCACCAGCAGGCGACTAGCGGATTCCTACGAGCAGTACTTC. The full variable domain, its missing parts supplied by reference TRBV15 and TRBJ2-7, is DAMVIQNPRYQVTQFGKPVTLSCSQTLNHNVMYWYQQKSSQAPKLLFHYYDKDFNNEADTPDNFQSRRPNTSFCFLDIRSPGLGDTAMYLCATSRRLADSYEQYFGPGTRLTVT.

The chain couples TRBV30 to TRBJ2-7; 7 nucleotides align to TRBD1. V shed 2 bases, J shed 2 bases, and the junction held 6 bases outside the gene matches. CDR3 length: 14 amino acids. Germline CDR1 reads GTSNPN; CDR2 reads SVGIG (reference sequence). CDR3 sequence reads: CAWSSGTAPYEQYF. In nucleotides, the CDR3 is TGTGCCTGGAGTTCCGGGACAGCTCCCTACGAGCAGTACTTC.

The rearrangement links TRBV25-1 to TRBJ1-2; 7 nucleotides match TRBD1. CDR3 length: 12 residues. With 8 bases clipped from V and 7 bases from J, the junction kept 7 bases outside the gene matches. Germline V lookup: CDR1 MGHDK, CDR2 SYGVNS. CDR3 sequence reads: CASRDSIFGYTF. The CDR3 bases are TGTGCCAGCCGGGACAGTATCTTTGGCTACACCTTC.

The chain recombines TRBV30 with TRBJ1-2, with a weak D call TRBD1 (5 bases). The V gene's germline CDR1 is GTSNPN and CDR2 SVGIG (reference sequence). Deletions cut 4 bases from V and 8 bases from J, with 17 bases between. CDR3 length: 13 amino acids. CDR3 bases: TGTGCCTGGAATTTTGCAGGGAGGGGAGGCTACACCTTC. Translating gives CAWNFAGRGGYTF.

The chain employs TRBV5-4 and TRBJ1-2; D remains unclear. V was clipped by 4 bases and J by 3 bases, with 4 bases between them. CDR1 SGHNT and CDR2 YYREEE come from the germline V gene (reference sequence). The CDR3 has 11 amino acids. The CDR3 region has the DNA TGTGCCAGCAGCGCGGACTATGGCTACACCTTC. It yields the protein CASSADYGYTF.

V and J are TRBV30 and TRBJ1-3; 7 bases are shared with TRBD1. The CDR3 has 15 amino acids. The J segment lost 2 bases and the V segment lost 1 base, leaving 5 bases of the junction unmatched. The V gene's germline CDR1 is GTSNPN and CDR2 SVGIG (reference sequence). The CDR3 here is CAWSGDSVPGNTIYF. The CDR3, as DNA: TGTGCCTGGAGTGGGGACAGCGTGCCTGGAAACACCATATATTTT.

The rearrangement links TRBV6-1 to TRBJ2-3; maybe TRBD2 (6 bases). CDR3 length equals 10 residues. V was trimmed by 6 bases and J by 9 bases, leaving 7 bases between them. Germline V gene sequence: CDR1 MNHNS, CDR2 SASEGT. CDR3 sequence: CASREGTQYF. CDR3 coding DNA: TGTGCCAGCAGGGAGGGGACGCAGTATTTT.

The rearrangement links TRBV29-1 to TRBJ1-1; the D gene is possibly TRBD1 (5 bases). Germline lookup yields CDR1 SQVTM and CDR2 ANQGSEA. Trimming removed 4 bases at V and 6 bases at J, with 12 bases between. The CDR3 is 12 amino acids. CDR3 DNA: TGCAGCGTTGGGGGAGGGGAGCCTGAAGCTTTCTTT. Protein sequence: CSVGGGEPEAFF.

This rearrangement joins TRBV4-3 to TRBJ1-4, with D uncertain. The V end was cut by 2 bases, the J end by 15 bases, with 19 bases between. CDR3 length equals 14 residues. Germline V gives CDR1 LGHNA, CDR2 YSLEER. The CDR3 loop reads CASSQTNRAGILFF. The CDR3, as DNA: TGCGCCAGCAGCCAAACTAACCGGGCCGGGATTTTGTTTTTT.

The rearrangement links TRBV25-1 to TRBJ2-7; 11 nucleotides align to TRBD2. The CDR3 extends over 15 amino acids. Germline V gene sequence: CDR1 MGHDK, CDR2 SYGVNS. Trimming at V came to 5 bases and at J to 3 bases, leaving 6 bases not matched to a gene. CDR3 sequence: CASSPLAGVYYEQYF. Here the CDR3 DNA reads TGTGCCAGCAGTCCACTAGCGGGAGTTTACTACGAGCAGTACTTC.

The V call is TRBV28, the J call TRBJ2-7; D is unclear. There are 11 residues in the CDR3. Trimming pared 3 bases from V and 4 bases from J, leaving 4 bases between. Germline assignment: CDR1 MDHEN and CDR2 SYDVKM. Written as DNA, the CDR3 is TGTGCCAGCAGTTTCTCGTACGAGCAGTACTTC. Protein sequence: CASSFSYEQYF.

This clone came up once. The rearrangement uses TRBV9 and TRBJ2-3; 7 bases line up with TRBD2. CDR1 SGDLS and CDR2 YYNGEE come from the germline V gene. The ends lost 4 bases at V and 1 base at J; junction bases unmatched: 6. The CDR3 extends over 15 amino acids. As DNA, the CDR3 is TGTGCCAGCAGCCCGCGGGAGCCAGGCACAGATACGCAGTATTTT. It yields the protein CASSPREPGTDTQYF.

This chain links TRBV6-1 with TRBJ2-3; 7 bases agree with TRBD2. This CDR3 has 14 residues. Looked up from germline, CDR1 is MNHNS and CDR2 is SASEGT. V lost 6 bases, J lost 0 bases, and 3 bases stayed unmatched. The CDR3 sequence is CASSRGVSTDTQYF. The CDR3 region has the DNA TGTGCCAGCAGCCGGGGGGTTAGCACAGATACGCAGTATTTT.

The chain uses TRBV5-4 and TRBJ1-2; D unclear. CDR1 is SGHNT and CDR2 is YYREEE in the germline V gene (reference sequence). Trimming removed 0 bases from V and 4 bases from J, with 10 bases in between. There are 14 residues in the CDR3. DNA for the CDR3: TGTGCCAGCAGCTTGGTCGCAGAAAGCTATGGCTACACCTTC. Residues: CASSLVAESYGYTF. Filled out from reference TRBV5-4 and TRBJ1-2, the complete variable domain reads ETGVTQSPTHLIKTRGQQVTLRCSSQSGHNTVSWYQQALGQGPQFIFQYYREEENGRGNFPPRFSGLQFPNYSSELNVNALELDDSALYLCASSLVAESYGYTFGSGTRLTVV.